One sample yielded the 5 T cell receptor beta chains listed below, sequenced in a study of T cell changes during pregnancy in multiple sclerosis (dated by TCRdb to between 2019 and 2020). The method was the immunoSEQ multiplex PCR assay. TCRdb holds this immuneACCESS table with in-frame rearrangements only. Some clones are missing; in checked studies, unresolved V genes explain under half, and the rest has no known cause. The sample table lists about 77,000 clones, 93% of them with a count of one. Jointly, the top ten make up approximately 2.4% of the sample. Here the sequenced sample was peripheral blood, taken after pregnancy. The receptors shown here come from a female donor in good health, enrolled as a control in a pregnancy study.

This chain links TRBV5-6 with TRBJ2-4; D perhaps matches TRBD1 (5 bases). With 0 bases removed from V and 6 bases from J, the gap between germline ends came to 19 bases. This CDR3 spans 17 amino acids. Per the germline V gene, CDR1 is SGHDT and CDR2 is YYEEEE. CDR3: CASSLAPRAWGLNIQYF. CDR3 DNA: TGTGCCAGCAGCTTGGCGCCCAGGGCCTGGGGTTTAAACATTCAGTACTTC.

This sequence joins TRBV27 and TRBJ1-1, with TRBD1 matching 7 bases. Looked up from germline, CDR1 is MNHEY and CDR2 is SMNVEV (reference sequence). The CDR3 consists of 15 residues. The ends lost 3 bases at V and 4 bases at J; junction bases unmatched: 8. The CDR3 region is CASSFTGVEGTEAFF. CDR3 DNA: TGTGCCAGCAGTTTTACAGGGGTAGAGGGCACTGAAGCTTTCTTT.

The rearrangement links TRBV4-3 to TRBJ2-7, with D tentatively TRBD2 (6 bases). The CDR3 runs to 15 residues. Germline V lookup: CDR1 LGHNA, CDR2 YSLEER. With 1 base removed from V and 5 bases from J, the gap between germline ends came to 15 bases. The CDR3 nucleotides are TGCGCCAGCAGCCAAGGTAGGGGTCCGGGGGACGAGCAGTACTTC. The encoded protein is CASSQGRGPGDEQYF.

The CDR3 sequence: CASSEITGWDIYEQYF. In DNA, the CDR3 is TGTGCCAGCAGTGAGATAACCGGATGGGACATCTACGAGCAGTACTTC. The chain is built from TRBV2 and TRBJ2-7; TRBD1 is a possible D gene (6 bases). V was trimmed by 3 bases and J by 3 bases, leaving 18 bases between them. The germline CDR1 and CDR2 sequences are SNHLY and FYNNEI. The CDR3 covers 16 residues.

The chain uses TRBV4-1 and TRBJ2-5; 8 positions match TRBD2. The CDR3 length is 15 residues. V was pared by 4 bases and J by 5 bases, with 9 bases of the junction left unmatched. Germline loops: CDR1 MGHRA, CDR2 YSYEKL. CDR3 in amino acids: CASSLQRGREETQYF. Written as DNA, the CDR3 is TGCGCCAGCAGCCTCCAGCGGGGGAGGGAGGAGACCCAGTACTTC.